This TCR beta chain was retrieved from a study of T cell responses to AZD1222 COVID-19 vaccine. Trimming removed 2 bases from V and 6 bases from J, with 12 bases in between. CDR1 MNHEY and CDR2 SMNVEV come from the germline V gene (reference sequence). This CDR3 comprises 14 residues. The assay was immunoSEQ multiplex PCR, and TCRdb's table has in-frame clones only and misses some. This sample yields about 94,000 clones, of which around 87% are seen a single time; about 12% belongs to the top ten. Concerning this clone itself: Its antigen is unknown.

Study-wide results and limits: Two doses of AZD1222 preceded a rise in Spike-specific TCR breadth and depth. Clonal diversity may have been underestimated in mostly white British donors. Nearly half of the spike-specific TCRs reportedly recognize variant regions that carry no mutations.

Analysis merged second doses at about 4 or about 12 weeks. The clonotype comes from an adult who received the AZD1222 COVID-19 vaccine. Sequences were derived from peripheral blood, sampled 28 days after the second AZD1222 dose. The chain recombines TRBV27 with TRBJ2-3; the D is unclear. The DNA for the CDR3 is TGTGCCAGCAGTTTAGGCAGGAGTCAGGATACGCAGTATTTT. Its translation: CASSLGRSQDTQYF.